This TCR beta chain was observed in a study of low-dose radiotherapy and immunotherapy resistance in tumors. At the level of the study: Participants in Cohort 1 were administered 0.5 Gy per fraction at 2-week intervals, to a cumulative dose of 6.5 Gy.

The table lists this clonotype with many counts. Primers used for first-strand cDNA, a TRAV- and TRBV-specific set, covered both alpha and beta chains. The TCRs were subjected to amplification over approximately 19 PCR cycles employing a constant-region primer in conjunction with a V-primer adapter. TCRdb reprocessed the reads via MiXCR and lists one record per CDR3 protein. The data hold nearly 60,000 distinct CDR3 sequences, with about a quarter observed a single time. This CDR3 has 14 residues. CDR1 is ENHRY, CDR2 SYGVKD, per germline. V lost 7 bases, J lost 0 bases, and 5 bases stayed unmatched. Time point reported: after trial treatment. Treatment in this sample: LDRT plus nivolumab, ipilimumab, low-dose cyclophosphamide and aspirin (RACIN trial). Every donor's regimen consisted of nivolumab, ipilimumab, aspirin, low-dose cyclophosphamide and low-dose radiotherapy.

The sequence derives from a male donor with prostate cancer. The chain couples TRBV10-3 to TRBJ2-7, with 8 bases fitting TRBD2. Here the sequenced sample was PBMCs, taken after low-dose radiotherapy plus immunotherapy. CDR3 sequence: CAITQTSASYEQYF. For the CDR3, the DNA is TGTGCCATCACCCAGACTAGCGCCTCCTACGAGCAGTACTTC.